The subject of this entry is one T cell receptor beta chain. This sample was taken from a study of identical twins. Germline CDR1 and CDR2: SGHTA and FQGTGA. The CDR3 extends over 17 amino acids. The V gene lost 2 bases and the J gene lost 1 base, with 14 bases spanning the gap. TCRdb independently ran MiXCR on the 5' RACE reads; one entry per CDR3 protein. The data contain fewer than 250,000 distinct CDR3 sequences, around 9.6% of them singletons. The TCR sequence derives from a woman aged 18-29 years in good health. Sample: memory (CD45RO+) T cells sorted from blood. V is TRBV7-3 and J is TRBJ2-2, with no clear D. The CDR3 here is CASSLSSSSRNTGELFF. The CDR3 DNA sequence: TGTGCCAGCAGCTTATCTTCTTCGAGCAGGAACACCGGGGAGCTGTTTTTT.